The next 19 T cell receptor beta chains were all read from a single sample in a study of shared clonotypes between healthy human individuals. Generated by immunoSEQ multiplex PCR, the TCRdb table keeps only in-frame clones and is missing some. Seen here are nearly 500,000 clones, about 79% observed once, and the top ten hold 10% to 15%. The sequenced sample was PBMCs. These receptor sequences come from a woman between 40 and 55 years old in good health. Some clones in this sample may be carry-over from other donors' samples.

There are a few counts of this clone. This chain links TRBV28 with TRBJ1-4, with 12 bases lining up with TRBD1. With 6 bases clipped from V and 6 bases from J, the junction kept 5 bases outside the gene matches. CDR3 length equals 15 residues. CDR1 and CDR2 (germline): MDHEN, SYDVKM. The CDR3 region is CASRGTGGADEKLFF. The CDR3 nucleotides are TGTGCCAGCAGGGGGACAGGGGGCGCAGATGAAAAACTGTTTTTT.

A word on this clone: Distinct nucleotide sequences in the sample also encode this CDR3. The CDR3 protein is CASSAGLAGTDTQYF. CDR3 DNA: TGTGCCAGCAGTGCAGGACTAGCGGGAACAGATACGCAGTATTTT. The V and J genes are TRBV2 and TRBJ2-3, with TRBD2 matching 12 bases. The CDR3 is 15 amino acids. Unmatched junction bases numbered 2, after V lost 4 bases and J lost 3 bases. Germline CDR1 SNHLY, CDR2 FYNNEI.

The rearrangement uses TRBV15 and TRBJ2-7; D is uncertain. Germline V CDR1 and CDR2: LNHNV, YYDKDF (reference sequence). The CDR3 runs to 16 residues. The ends were cut back, 2 bases at V and 2 bases at J, with 16 bases in the middle. CDR3 nucleotides: TGTGCCACCAGCAGAACCACCGGTGGGCAAACCTACGAGCAGTACTTC. It codes for CATSRTTGGQTYEQYF. Supplemented by reference TRBV15 and TRBJ2-7, the full variable domain reads DAMVIQNPRYQVTQFGKPVTLSCSQTLNHNVMYWYQQKSSQAPKLLFHYYDKDFNNEADTPDNFQSRRPNTSFCFLDIRSPGLGDTAMYLCATSRTTGGQTYEQYFGPGTRLTVT.

This clone was counted only a few times. V usage is TRBV6-5 and J usage is TRBJ1-1; the D is unclear. From germline, CDR1 is MNHEY and CDR2 SVGAGI. The CDR3 runs to 14 residues. The V end was cut by 2 bases, the J end by 1 base, with 8 bases between. CDR3 DNA: TGTGCCAGCAGTTACCCGGGATCGAACACTGAAGCTTTCTTT. It specifies CASSYPGSNTEAFF.

Worth noting for this clone: This sequence may be a read error, since a much larger clone differs from it by one base. The same CDR3 is also encoded by other DNA sequences in this sample. The chain has TRBV30 and TRBJ2-7, with D uncertain. Trimming stripped 5 bases from V and 2 bases from J, with 16 bases between. The CDR3 runs 14 residues. The V gene's germline CDR1 is GTSNPN and CDR2 SVGIG (reference sequence). CDR3 bases: TGTGCCTGGTCCCCGAGGACGCCTACCTACGAGCAGTACTTC. Translating it yields CAWSPRTPTYEQYF.

Remarks on this clone: With only one base between it and a far larger clone, this is likely a read error. This chain links TRBV11-1 with TRBJ2-7; TRBD1 matches 8 bases. The CDR3 is made up of 14 amino acids. The germline V gene has CDR1 SGHAT and CDR2 FQDESV (reference sequence). Here the CDR3 reads CDSSLGQGVNEQYF. CDR3 DNA sequence: TGTGACAGCAGCTTAGGACAGGGCGTCAACGAGCAGTACTTC. Drawing the rest from reference TRBV11-1 and TRBJ2-7, the complete variable domain is EAEVAQSPRYKITEKSQAVAFWCDPISGHATLYWYRQILGQGPELLVQFQDESVVDDSQLPKDRFSAERLKGVDSTLKIQPAELGDSAMYLCDSSLGQGVNEQYFGPGTRLTVT.

This chain links TRBV27 with TRBJ2-7; TRBD2 matches at 10 bases. V lost 2 bases to trimming and J lost 4 bases; unmatched junction nucleotides: 2. Germline values: CDR1 MNHEY, CDR2 SMNVEV (reference sequence). The CDR3 is 14 amino acids. The DNA of the CDR3 is TGTGCCAGCAGTTTACAAGCGGGAGGGTACGAGCAGTACTTC. Translation gives CASSLQAGGYEQYF.

This chain connects TRBV27 to TRBJ2-1, with TRBD2 matching 12 bases. Germline loops: CDR1 MNHEY, CDR2 SMNVEV (reference sequence). Losses at the gene ends were 5 bases for V and 7 bases for J; bases not matched to a gene: 6. CDR3 size: 15 residues. Here the CDR3 DNA reads TGTGCCAGCAGTCTGACTAGCGGGAGAATAAATGAGCAGTTCTTC. The encoded protein is CASSLTSGRINEQFF.

The J gene is TRBJ2-3, the V gene TRBV27; 7 bases match TRBD2. The germline V gene has CDR1 MNHEY and CDR2 SMNVEV (reference sequence). With V trimmed by 1 base and J by 0 bases, 4 bases remained unmatched. The CDR3 loop spans 16 amino acids. CDR3 DNA sequence: TGTGCCAGCAGTTTATGGGGGGGACCTAGCACAGATACGCAGTATTTT. It translates to CASSLWGGPSTDTQYF.

The rearrangement joins TRBV6-5 to TRBJ2-7; the match to TRBD1 covers 11 bases. Germline values: CDR1 MNHEY, CDR2 SVGAGI. The CDR3 extends over 16 amino acids. The V gene end was trimmed by 4 bases and the J gene end by 0 bases; junction bases not matched to a gene: 5. CDR3 region: CASSSRTGGFSYEQYF. CDR3 bases: TGTGCCAGCAGTTCAAGGACAGGGGGCTTCTCCTACGAGCAGTACTTC.

V usage is TRBV29-1 and J usage is TRBJ2-2; TRBD2 is a possible D gene (6 bases). The CDR3 is 14 residues long. Germline CDR1 is SQVTM and CDR2 is ANQGSEA. Deletions cut 4 bases from V and 4 bases from J, with 13 bases between. CDR3 in amino acids: CSVVIRGLTGELFF. In nucleotides, the CDR3 is TGCAGCGTTGTAATCCGGGGACTCACCGGGGAGCTGTTTTTT.

Comments on this clone: This may be a read error, as it is one base from a much larger clone. The chain couples TRBV7-9 to TRBJ1-1; possible D gene TRBD1, 6 bases. V was cut by 4 bases and J by 1 base, with 10 bases left in between. Germline assignment: CDR1 SEHNR and CDR2 FQNEAQ (reference sequence). This CDR3 has 14 amino acids. The CDR3 DNA reads as TGTGCCAGCAGCTCAATGGACAGGAACACTGAAGCTTTCTTT. Its protein product is CASSSMDRNTEAFF.

The rearrangement joins TRBV21-1 to TRBJ1-4. TRBV21-1 is designated a pseudogene. The CDR3 has 11 residues. The CDR3, as DNA: TGTGCCAGCAGCGCCCATGAAAAACTGTTTTTT. This translates into CASSAHEKLFF.

This clone was counted a few times. The V gene is TRBV10-2, the J gene TRBJ1-5; D gene uncertain. Looked up from germline, CDR1 is WSHSY and CDR2 is SAAADI. The CDR3 spans 15 residues. V gave up 0 bases and J gave up 3 bases, with 9 bases separating them. Here the CDR3 DNA reads TGCGCCAGCAGTGAGTCGGCCCAGATCAATCAGCCCCAGCATTTT. Its protein product is CASSESAQINQPQHF.

The chain is built from TRBV30 and TRBJ2-7; 10 bases match TRBD2. CDR3 size: 13 residues. In germline, CDR1 is GTSNPN, CDR2 SVGIG (reference sequence). V gave up 3 bases and J gave up 3 bases; unmatched junction bases: 2. The CDR3 loop is CAWRLAGVYEQYF. The DNA for the CDR3 is TGTGCCTGGAGGCTAGCGGGGGTCTACGAGCAGTACTTC.

The chain has TRBV29-1 and TRBJ2-1; D possibly matches TRBD1 or TRBD2 (6 bases each). Germline V lookup: CDR1 SQVTM, CDR2 ANQGSEA. V was pared by 1 base and J by 0 bases, with 13 bases between. This CDR3 has 16 residues. The CDR3 DNA sequence: TGCAGCGTTGAAGCGGGAGCAGGGGTCTCCTACAATGAGCAGTTCTTC. Residues: CSVEAGAGVSYNEQFF.

Of note for this clone: This likely stems from a read error, as it lies one base from a far larger clone. The genes are TRBV30 and TRBJ2-2, with a possible D match to TRBD2 (6 bases). The CDR3 is made up of 15 amino acids. Trimming cost V 2 bases and J 6 bases, with 16 bases left between them. The germline V gene has CDR1 GTSNPN and CDR2 SVGIG (reference sequence). The CDR3 reads CAWSTSRASAGELFF. DNA of the CDR3: TGTGCCTGGAGTACCTCACGCGCTAGCGCCGGGGAGCTGTTTTTT.

The V call is TRBV27, the J call TRBJ2-1; TRBD2 matches 9 bases. V trimming: 6 bases; J trimming: 15 bases; junction bases outside the gene matches: 15. The CDR3 consists of 14 residues. Germline V gene data show CDR1 as MNHEY and CDR2 as SMNVEV (reference sequence). CDR3 sequence reads: CASRPGVAGVGPFF. The CDR3 nucleotides are TGTGCCAGCAGACCCGGGGTAGCGGGAGTGGGTCCGTTCTTC.

The rearrangement uses TRBV7-9 and TRBJ2-3; 7 bases agree with TRBD2. Germline trimming cut 1 base from V and 0 bases from J; bases unmatched to any gene: 7. Germline values: CDR1 SEHNR, CDR2 FQNEAQ (reference sequence). The CDR3 has 17 amino acids. CDR3 nucleotide sequence: TGTGCCAGCAGCTTAGGGGCTAGCGGTACGAGCACAGATACGCAGTATTTT. Its protein is CASSLGASGTSTDTQYF.